The 2 T cell receptor beta chains listed next were all sequenced from one sample in a study of early T cells in non-severe SARS-CoV-2 infection (dated by TCRdb to the early 2020s). The library came from 5' RACE. Sequenced on a NextSeq 500. Using fastp at Q25 and MiXCR, TCRdb reprocessed the public reads and kept productive beta chains. All rows with the same CDR3 protein become a single entry with the most common DNA and genes. The table for this sample lists around 71,000 distinct CDR3 sequences; roughly 15% of them were counted only once. Roughly 4.3% of the sample rests with the top ten. The sample was whole blood, taken at baseline. The receptors stem from an adult who was a healthcare worker with PCR-confirmed SARS-CoV-2 infection or an uninfected control (not recorded which).

Only a few counts were recorded for this clonotype. J is TRBJ2-4 and V is TRBV12-3 or TRBV12-4; TRBD2 agrees at 9 bases. The V and J ends lost 5 bases and 7 bases, in that order; junction bases with no gene match: 6. The CDR3 runs to 14 residues. CDR3 bases: TGTGCCAGCAGTAAGCGGGAGGAGGGCAACATTCAGTACTTC. This gives the protein CASSKREEGNIQYF.

This clonotype was counted ten times or more. This rearrangement joins TRBV27 to TRBJ2-7; D gene uncertain. There are 10 residues in the CDR3. With 4 bases removed from V and 3 bases from J, the gap between germline ends came to 1 base. Germline V CDR1 and CDR2: MNHEY, SMNVEV (reference sequence). The CDR3 coding sequence is TGTGCCAGCAGTTACTACGAGCAGTACTTC. It codes for CASSYYEQYF.